This T cell receptor beta chain was sequenced during a study of T cell clones after liver transplantation. Study information: TCRbeta sequencing after a pre-transplant mixed lymphocyte reaction identified graft-donor-reactive clones, later tracked in post-transplant blood. Pre-transplant mixed lymphocyte reactions yielded third-party-reactive TCRbeta sequences as comparators for graft-donor-reactive sequences. Study-level findings and limits: Compared with third party-reactive sequences, donor-reactive ones declined more, independent of withdrawal success. Small, mixed patient groups and varying post-transplant times limit these conclusions.

Generated by immunoSEQ multiplex PCR, the TCRdb table keeps only in-frame clones and is missing some. The sample contains about 78,000 clones, about four fifths of which appear only once. The CDR3 extends over 15 amino acids. Germline V lookup: CDR1 SGHRS, CDR2 YFSETQ. V was clipped by 9 bases and J by 6 bases; unmatched bases: 10. Notes on this clone: Its antigen remains unidentified.

Specimen: CD4+ T cells from blood, collected before liver transplant. The chain has TRBV5-1 and TRBJ2-3; 13 positions agree with TRBD2. The source is a human donor who received a liver transplant. The CDR3 nucleotides are TGCGCCACCCGGACTAGCGGGAGTGGTGTGGATACGCAGTATTTT. As protein: CATRTSGSGVDTQYF.